Shown below are 6 T cell receptor beta chains from a single sample sequenced in a study of T cell responses to AZD1222 COVID-19 vaccine. Method: immunoSEQ multiplex PCR; TCRdb's copy keeps in-frame clones and lacks some. The sample yields 190,000 or so clones, approximately 90% seen once. Source: peripheral blood, taken 28 days after the second AZD1222 dose. Source of these receptors: an adult who received the AZD1222 COVID-19 vaccine.

Details on this clone: At one of its ends the junction is not consistent with the germline gene, which may arise from a read error. The chain combines TRBV7-7 with TRBJ2-7; D perhaps matches TRBD1 (6 bases). CDR3 length: 15 residues. CDR1 and CDR2 from the germline V gene are SSHAT and FNYEAQ (reference sequence). The CDR3 is CASSLEAGAGYEQYF. The CDR3 DNA reads TGTGCTAGCAGCTTAGAGGCAGGGGCTGGGTACGAGCAGTACTTC.

The genes are TRBV29-1 and TRBJ1-2, with TRBD1 matching over 8 bases. Germline CDR1 SQVTM, CDR2 ANQGSEA. The CDR3 contains 12 residues. J lost 8 bases, V lost 6 bases, and 8 bases had no gene match. The CDR3 DNA follows: TGCAGCGTCCATGGACAGGGTGGCGGCTACACCTTC. The encoded protein is CSVHGQGGGYTF.

The V and J genes are TRBV18 and TRBJ1-2; D possibly corresponds to TRBD1 (5 bases). The CDR3 sequence is 14 residues long. The germline V gene has CDR1 KGHSH and CDR2 LQKENI. Deletions cut 0 bases from V and 5 bases from J, with 10 bases between. CDR3 region: CASSPPGEMYGYTF. The CDR3 DNA reads TGTGCCAGCTCACCACCGGGGGAAATGTATGGCTACACCTTC.

Remarks on this clone: One end of the junction fails to match germline, which may point to a read error. The chain carries TRBV7-7 and TRBJ2-2; TRBD2 might be the D (6 bases). Germline V lookup: CDR1 SSHAT, CDR2 FNYEAQ (reference sequence). The CDR3 sequence is 15 residues long. The CDR3 bases are TGTGCTAGCAGCCCCGCGGGGCCGAGCACCGGGGAGCTGTTTTTT. The encoded protein is CASSPAGPSTGELFF.

V usage is TRBV13 and J usage is TRBJ2-7, with 7 bases identical to TRBD1. The V gene end was trimmed by 5 bases and the J gene end by 3 bases; junction bases not matched to a gene: 4. Per germline, CDR1 PRHDT and CDR2 FYEKMQ (reference sequence). This CDR3 region has 13 residues. As DNA, the CDR3 is TGTGCCAGCAGCCTCAGGGACAGCTACGAGCAGTACTTC. This encodes CASSLRDSYEQYF. The full variable domain, with the rest looked up from reference TRBV13 and TRBJ2-7, is AAGVIQSPRHLIKEKRETATLKCYPIPRHDTVYWYQQGPGQDPQFLISFYEKMQSDKGSIPDRFSAQQFSDYHSELNMSSLELGDSALYFCASSLRDSYEQYFGPGTRLTVT.

V and J are TRBV7-9 and TRBJ2-1, with D maybe TRBD1 (6 bases). Trimming took 6 bases from V and 10 from J, leaving 10 bases between them. The germline CDR1 and CDR2 sequences are SEHNR and FQNEAQ (reference sequence). This CDR3 has 11 residues. The CDR3 loop is CASRGHLEQFF. DNA for the CDR3: TGTGCCAGCAGGGGACACCTCGAGCAGTTCTTC.